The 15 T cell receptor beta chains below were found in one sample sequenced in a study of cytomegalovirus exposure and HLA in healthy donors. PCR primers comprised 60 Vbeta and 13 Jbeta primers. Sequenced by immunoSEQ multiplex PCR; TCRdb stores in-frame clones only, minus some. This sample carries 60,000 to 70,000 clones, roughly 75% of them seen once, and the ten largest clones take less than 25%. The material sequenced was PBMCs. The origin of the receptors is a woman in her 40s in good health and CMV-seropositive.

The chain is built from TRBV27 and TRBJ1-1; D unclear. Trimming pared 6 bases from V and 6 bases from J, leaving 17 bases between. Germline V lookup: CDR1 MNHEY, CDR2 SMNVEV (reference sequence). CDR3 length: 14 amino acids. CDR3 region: CASSALLMRAEAFF. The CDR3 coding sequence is TGTGCCAGCAGCGCCCTACTTATGAGGGCTGAAGCTTTCTTT.

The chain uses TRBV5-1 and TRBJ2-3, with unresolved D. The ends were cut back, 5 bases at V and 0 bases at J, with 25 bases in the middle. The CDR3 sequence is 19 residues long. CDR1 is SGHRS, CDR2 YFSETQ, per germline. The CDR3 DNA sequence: TGCGCCAGCAGGGGCCTCCTCCCCAACTCTCTGTCTAGCACAGATACGCAGTATTTT. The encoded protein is CASRGLLPNSLSSTDTQYF.

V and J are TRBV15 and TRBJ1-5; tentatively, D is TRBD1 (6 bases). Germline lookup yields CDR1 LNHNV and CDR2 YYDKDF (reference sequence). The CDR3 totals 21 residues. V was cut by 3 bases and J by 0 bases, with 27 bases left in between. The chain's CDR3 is CATSREPLGQWGDYSNQPQHF. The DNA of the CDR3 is TGTGCCACCAGCAGGGAGCCACTGGGACAATGGGGAGATTATAGCAATCAGCCCCAGCATTTT.

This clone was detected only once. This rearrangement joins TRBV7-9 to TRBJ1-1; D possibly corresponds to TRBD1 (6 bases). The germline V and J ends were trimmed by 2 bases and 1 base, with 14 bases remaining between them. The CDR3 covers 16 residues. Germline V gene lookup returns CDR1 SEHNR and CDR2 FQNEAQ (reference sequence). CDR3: CASSLTPRGANTEAFF. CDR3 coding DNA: TGTGCCAGCAGCTTAACACCGCGGGGGGCGAACACTGAAGCTTTCTTT.

CDR3: CASSVAGTGGSGGYTF. The CDR3 bases are TGTGCCAGCAGCGTAGCCGGGACAGGGGGCTCTGGTGGCTACACCTTC. V gene TRBV9 combines with J gene TRBJ1-2, with 12 bases fitting TRBD1. The CDR3 loop spans 16 amino acids. Germline V CDR1 and CDR2: SGDLS, YYNGEE. Unmatched junction bases numbered 7, after V lost 0 bases and J lost 7 bases.

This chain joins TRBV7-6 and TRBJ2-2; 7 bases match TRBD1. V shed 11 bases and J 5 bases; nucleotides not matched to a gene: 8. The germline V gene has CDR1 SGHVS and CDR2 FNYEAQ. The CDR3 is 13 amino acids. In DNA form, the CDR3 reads TGTGCCGTCGCAACAGGGGCAACCGGGGAGCTGTTTTTT. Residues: CAVATGATGELFF.

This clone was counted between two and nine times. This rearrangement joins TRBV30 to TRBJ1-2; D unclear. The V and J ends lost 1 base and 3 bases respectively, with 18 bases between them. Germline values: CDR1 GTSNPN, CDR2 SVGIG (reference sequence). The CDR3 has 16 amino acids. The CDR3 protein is CAWSEKAPLRDYGYTF. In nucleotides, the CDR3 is TGTGCCTGGAGTGAAAAAGCTCCACTGCGCGACTATGGCTACACCTTC.

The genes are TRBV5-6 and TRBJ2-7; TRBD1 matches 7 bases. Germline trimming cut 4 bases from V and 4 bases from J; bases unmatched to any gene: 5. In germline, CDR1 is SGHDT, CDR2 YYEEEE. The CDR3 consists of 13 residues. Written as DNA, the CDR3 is TGTGCCAGCAGCAACACAGGGGCTTACGAGCAGTACTTC. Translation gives CASSNTGAYEQYF. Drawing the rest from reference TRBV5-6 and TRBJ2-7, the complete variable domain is DAGVTQSPTHLIKTRGQQVTLRCSPKSGHDTVSWYQQALGQGPQFIFQYYEEEERQRGNFPDRFSGHQFPNYSSELNVNALLLGDSALYLCASSNTGAYEQYFGPGTRLTVT.

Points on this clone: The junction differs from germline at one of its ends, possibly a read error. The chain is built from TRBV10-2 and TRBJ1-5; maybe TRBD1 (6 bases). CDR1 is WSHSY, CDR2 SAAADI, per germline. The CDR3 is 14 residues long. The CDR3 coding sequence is TGCGCAAGCACGAACCCAGGGGGCAATCAGCCCCAGCATTTT. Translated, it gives CASTNPGGNQPQHF.

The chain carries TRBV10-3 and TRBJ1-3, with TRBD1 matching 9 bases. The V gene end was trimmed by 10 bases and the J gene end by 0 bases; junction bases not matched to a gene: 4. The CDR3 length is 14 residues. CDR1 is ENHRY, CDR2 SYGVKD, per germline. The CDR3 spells CANGQGSSGNTIYF. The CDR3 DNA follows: TGTGCCAACGGACAGGGGAGCTCTGGAAACACCATATATTTT.

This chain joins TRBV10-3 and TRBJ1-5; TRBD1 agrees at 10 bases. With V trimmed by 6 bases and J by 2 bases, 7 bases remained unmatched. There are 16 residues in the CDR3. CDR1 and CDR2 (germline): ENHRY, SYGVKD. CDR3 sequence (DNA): TGTGCCATCAGCTCCTCCGGGACAGGGGGCAATCAGCCCCAGCATTTT. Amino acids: CAISSSGTGGNQPQHF.

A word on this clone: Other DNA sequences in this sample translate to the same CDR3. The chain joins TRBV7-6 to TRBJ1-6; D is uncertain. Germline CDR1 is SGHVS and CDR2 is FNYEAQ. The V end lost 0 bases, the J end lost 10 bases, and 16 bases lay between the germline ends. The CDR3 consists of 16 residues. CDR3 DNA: TGTGCCAGCAGCTTAGCGATGGGGAGGCAAGGGTCACCCCTCCACTTT. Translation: CASSLAMGRQGSPLHF. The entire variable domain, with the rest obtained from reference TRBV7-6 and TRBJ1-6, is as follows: GAGVSQSPRYKVTKRGQDVALRCDPISGHVSLYWYRQALGQGPEFLTYFNYEAQQDKSGLPNDRFSAERPEGSISTLTIQRTEQRDSAMYRCASSLAMGRQGSPLHFGNGTRLTVT.

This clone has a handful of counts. The CDR3 loop is CASSLTKTGPPRAQHF. Here the CDR3 DNA reads TGTGCCAGCAGCTTAACTAAGACAGGACCCCCGAGGGCCCAGCATTTT. The gene calls are TRBV12-1 and TRBJ1-5; the table gives TRBD1 as D, unverified against the DNA. TRBV12-1 is recorded as a pseudogene. This CDR3 has 16 residues.

The CDR3 DNA follows: TGCGCCAGCAGTGAGTGGGGCTCCTCAGACTATGGCTACACCTTC. Translation: CASSEWGSSDYGYTF. V is TRBV10-2 and J is TRBJ1-2, with D tentatively TRBD1 (5 bases). This CDR3 region has 15 residues. Germline assignment: CDR1 WSHSY and CDR2 SAAADI. Trimming pared 1 base from V and 3 bases from J, leaving 12 bases between.

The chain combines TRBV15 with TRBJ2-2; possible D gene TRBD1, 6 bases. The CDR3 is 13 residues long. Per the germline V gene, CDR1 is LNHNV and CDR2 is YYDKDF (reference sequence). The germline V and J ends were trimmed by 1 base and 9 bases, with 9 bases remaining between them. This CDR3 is CATSRVQGRELFF. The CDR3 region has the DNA TGTGCCACCAGCAGAGTACAGGGCCGGGAGCTGTTTTTT.